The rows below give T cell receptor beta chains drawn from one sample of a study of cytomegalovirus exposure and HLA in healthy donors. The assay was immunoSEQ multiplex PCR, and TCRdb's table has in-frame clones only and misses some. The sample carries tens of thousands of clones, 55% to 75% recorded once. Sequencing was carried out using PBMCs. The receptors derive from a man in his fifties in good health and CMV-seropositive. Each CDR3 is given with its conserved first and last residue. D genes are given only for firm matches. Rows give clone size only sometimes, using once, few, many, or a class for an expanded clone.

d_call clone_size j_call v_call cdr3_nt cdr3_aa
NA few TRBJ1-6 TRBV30 TGTGCCTGGAGTCCTACAGGGAAGCAACCCCTCCACTTT CAWSPTGKQPLHF
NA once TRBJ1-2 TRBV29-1 TGCAGCGTTGAAGAGGGAACAGGGAACTATGGCTACACCTTC CSVEEGTGNYGYTF
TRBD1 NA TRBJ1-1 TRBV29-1 TGCAGCGACCGGGGACAGGGGGGTGAAGCTTTCTTT CSDRGQGGEAFF
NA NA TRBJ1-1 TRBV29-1 TGCGCGGGGCGCAACCATTATATGAACACTGAAGCTTTCTTT CAGRNHYMNTEAFF
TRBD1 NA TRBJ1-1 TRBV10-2 TGCGCCAGCAGTGAGGGGACAGGGGTGAACACTGAAGCTTTCTTT CASSEGTGVNTEAFF
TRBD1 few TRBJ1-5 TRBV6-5 TGTGCCAGCAGTTACGCTGCCGGGACAGGGGATCAGCCCCAGCATTTT CASSYAAGTGDQPQHF
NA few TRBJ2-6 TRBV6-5 TGTGCCAGCAGTTACCGATACACTGGGGCCAACGTCCTGACTTTC CASSYRYTGANVLTF
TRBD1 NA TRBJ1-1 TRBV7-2 TGTGCCAGCAGCCCGCCGGACAGGGGGAACACTGAAGCTTTCTTT CASSPPDRGNTEAFF
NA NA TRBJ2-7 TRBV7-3 TGTGCCAGCAGCTTCCAGGGAGGCTACGAGCAGTACTTC CASSFQGGYEQYF
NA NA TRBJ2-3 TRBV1 TGCACCAGCAGCCAAGGCGGGGGGACTAGGGATACGCAGTATTTT CTSSQGGGTRDTQYF
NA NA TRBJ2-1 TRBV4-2 TGTGCCAGCAGCCCTTTTGACGGCGGCCCCTACAATGAGCAGTTCTTC CASSPFDGGPYNEQFF